Each of the 3 T cell receptor beta chains below was sequenced from the same sample in a study of T-cell reconstitution after alpha-beta-depleted transplantation in children. For TCRbeta, the library was prepared with unique molecular identifiers. A single record per CDR3 protein comes from TCRdb applying MiXCR to the PCR reads. Of about 500,000 distinct CDR3 sequences detected, approximately 30% appear once; the ten largest clones hold 2.4%. This sample comprised PBMCs from the stem cell graft donor, obtained from the stem cell graft. The receptors derive from a human donor who donated a stem cell graft to a child with aplastic anemia.

The genes are TRBV10-3 and TRBJ2-7; maybe TRBD2 (6 bases). Germline assignment: CDR1 ENHRY and CDR2 SYGVKD. CDR3 size: 16 residues. Trimming took 4 bases from V and 5 from J, leaving 21 bases between them. The DNA for the CDR3 is TGTGCCATCAGTGTACGAGGGCGGGACCGCGCGGACGAGCAGTACTTC. Translation gives CAISVRGRDRADEQYF.

This clonotype has more than one count but fewer than ten. The chain carries TRBV7-2 and TRBJ2-7, with D possibly TRBD2 on 6 matching bases. The CDR3 has 12 residues. V dropped 7 bases and J dropped 4 bases, with 11 bases sitting between them. Germline CDR1 reads SGHTA; CDR2 reads FQGNSA. The CDR3: CASTAGRYEQYF. The CDR3 DNA is TGTGCCAGCACGGCGGGGCGGTACGAGCAGTACTTC.

This clonotype was counted between two and nine times. The chain employs TRBV9 and TRBJ1-5; D not resolved. Germline V gene data show CDR1 as SGDLS and CDR2 as YYNGEE. Trimming removed 0 bases at V and 6 bases at J, with 13 bases between. CDR3 length equals 15 residues. The CDR3 region has the DNA TGTGCCAGCAGCGTAGGCCGGGTCCGGGGTCAGCCCCAGCATTTT. This translates into CASSVGRVRGQPQHF. The whole variable domain, remainder taken from reference TRBV9 and TRBJ1-5, is DSGVTQTPKHLITATGQRVTLRCSPRSGDLSVYWYQQSLDQGLQFLIQYYNGEERAKGNILERFSAQQFPDLHSELNLSSLELGDSALYFCASSVGRVRGQPQHFGDGTRLSIL.